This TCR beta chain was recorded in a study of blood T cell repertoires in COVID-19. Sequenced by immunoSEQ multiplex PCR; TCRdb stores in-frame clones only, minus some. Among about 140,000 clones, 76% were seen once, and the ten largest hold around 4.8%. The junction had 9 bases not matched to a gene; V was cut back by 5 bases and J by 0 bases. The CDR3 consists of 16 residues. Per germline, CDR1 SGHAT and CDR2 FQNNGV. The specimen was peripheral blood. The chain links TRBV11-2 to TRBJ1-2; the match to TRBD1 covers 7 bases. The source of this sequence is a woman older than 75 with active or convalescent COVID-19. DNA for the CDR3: TGTGCCAGCAGCGGAAGGACAGGCCTGCCTAACTATGGCTACACCTTC. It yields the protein CASSGRTGLPNYGYTF.